These 10 T cell receptor beta chains were sequenced from one sample in a study of TIL therapy for anti-PD-1-resistant metastatic lung cancer. Specified time point: pre-treatment sample, taken before nivolumab and TIL therapy. Pleural nodules or supraclavicular lymph nodes made up most of the excised metastases sampled. Sequencing used immunoSEQ v3. Some clones are missing from TCRdb's copy, which holds only in-frame ones; the method was immunoSEQ multiplex PCR. In the table there are tens of thousands of clones, 71% of which are singletons. Specimen: tumor tissue, collected at baseline. The receptors originated from a person aged 25 to 80 with non-small cell lung cancer.

This clone was observed a single time. V is TRBV13 and J is TRBJ2-4, with D hard to call. This CDR3 spans 14 amino acids. Germline V gene sequence: CDR1 PRHDT, CDR2 FYEKMQ (reference sequence). V lost 2 bases and J lost 2, with 7 bases in between. The CDR3 is CASSLRPSKNIQYF. The CDR3 nucleotides read TGTGCCAGCAGCTTACGGCCCTCCAAAAACATTCAGTACTTC.

The chain joins TRBV21-1 to TRBJ1-2; the D call in the table, TRBD1, was not verified against the DNA. TRBV21-1 is termed a pseudogene. This CDR3 contains 18 residues. CDR3 residues: CASSKVGTGGAYTYGYTF. CDR3 DNA sequence: TGTGCCAGCAGCAAAGTTGGGACAGGGGGCGCGTATACCTATGGCTACACCTTC.

The genes are TRBV10-2 and TRBJ2-4, with D perhaps assigned TRBD1 or TRBD2 (6 bases each). Germline CDR1 reads WSHSY; CDR2 reads SAAADI. V lost 6 bases and J lost 2, with 11 bases in between. This CDR3 is built from 14 residues. The CDR3 nucleotides read TGCGCCAGCAGGGTAGGGGGGACCAAAAACATTCAGTACTTC. This translates into CASRVGGTKNIQYF.

The chain employs TRBV5-4 and TRBJ2-7; 12 nucleotides match TRBD1. The V gene end was trimmed by 6 bases and the J gene end by 1 base; junction bases not matched to a gene: 5. Germline V lookup: CDR1 SGHNT, CDR2 YYREEE (reference sequence). This CDR3 region has 15 residues. The CDR3 loop is CASTPGQGASYEQYF. The CDR3 coding sequence is TGTGCCAGCACCCCGGGACAGGGGGCTTCCTACGAGCAGTACTTC.

This clone has a handful of counts. This chain joins TRBV9 and TRBJ1-6; possibly TRBD1 for D (5 bases). Germline values: CDR1 SGDLS, CDR2 YYNGEE. The CDR3 is 15 amino acids. V was cut by 4 bases and J by 3 bases, with 11 bases left in between. As DNA, the CDR3 is TGTGCCAGCAGCCCCGGGGGGGGCTATAATTCACCCCTCCACTTT. This encodes CASSPGGGYNSPLHF.

The CDR3 DNA sequence: TGTGCCAGCAGCCAAGATCCCACAGATACGCAGTATTTT. Translating it yields CASSQDPTDTQYF. V is TRBV4-2 and J is TRBJ2-3, with no clear D. Germline CDR1 reads LGHNA; CDR2 reads YNFKEQ. The CDR3 loop spans 13 amino acids. V gave up 0 bases and J gave up 2 bases, with 3 bases separating them.

The CDR3 bases are TGTGCCAGCAGCTTAGGCGGCAGCGGTAACGAGCAGTACTTC. Its translation is CASSLGGSGNEQYF. The chain recombines TRBV7-9 with TRBJ2-7, with a possible D match to TRBD2 (5 bases). The V end was cut by 1 base, the J end by 5 bases, with 12 bases between. This CDR3 contains 14 residues. Per germline, CDR1 SEHNR and CDR2 FQNEAQ (reference sequence). Drawing the rest from reference TRBV7-9 and TRBJ2-7, the complete variable domain is DTGVSQNPRHKITKRGQNVTFRCDPISEHNRLYWYRQTLGQGPEFLTYFQNEAQLEKSRLLSDRFSAERPKGSFSTLEIQRTEQGDSAMYLCASSLGGSGNEQYFGPGTRLTVT.

There are a few counts of this clone. The chain employs TRBV10-1 and TRBJ1-6; perhaps TRBD1 as D (6 bases). This CDR3 spans 16 amino acids. Per the germline V gene, CDR1 is WNHNN and CDR2 is SYGVQD (reference sequence). Deletions cut 0 bases from V and 10 bases from J, with 16 bases between. CDR3 region: CASSESGRQGLSPLHF. As DNA, the CDR3 is TGCGCCAGCAGTGAGTCAGGGCGGCAGGGGCTATCACCCCTCCACTTT.

V usage is TRBV28 and J usage is TRBJ1-5, with 9 bases aligning to TRBD1. J was trimmed by 3 bases and V by 8 bases; bases with no gene match: 8. This CDR3 has 15 amino acids. CDR1 and CDR2 from the germline V gene are MDHEN and SYDVKM. This chain's CDR3 is CASGSGTGSNQPQHF. The CDR3 region has the DNA TGTGCCAGCGGTTCCGGGACAGGGTCCAATCAGCCCCAGCATTTT.

This chain links TRBV5-8 with TRBJ2-3, with a possible D match to TRBD1 (5 bases). CDR1 SGHTS and CDR2 YDEGEE come from the germline V gene. The CDR3 is 13 amino acids. The V end was cut by 6 bases, the J end by 1 base, with 9 bases between. CDR3 in amino acids: CASTGRGTDTQYF. CDR3 coding DNA: TGTGCCAGCACCGGCAGGGGCACAGATACGCAGTATTTT.